A single sample gave rise to the 24 T cell receptor beta chains below, sequenced in a study of T cell responses to AZD1222 COVID-19 vaccine. Sequencing used immunoSEQ multiplex PCR; TCRdb keeps in-frame clones, though not all of them. The sample holds some 130,000 clones, 80% to 90% seen once. This sample comprised peripheral blood, obtained on day 0 of AZD1222 vaccination. These receptors all come from an adult in good health.

The rearrangement uses TRBV9 and TRBJ2-3; tentatively, D is TRBD1 (5 bases). This CDR3 has 14 amino acids. V lost 4 bases and J lost 3, with 12 bases in between. Germline values: CDR1 SGDLS, CDR2 YYNGEE. CDR3 loop: CASSPRQPTDTQYF. The CDR3 coding sequence is TGTGCCAGCAGCCCCCGACAGCCTACAGATACGCAGTATTTT.

The genes are TRBV15 and TRBJ1-5; D not resolved. Between the trimmed V and J ends, which lost 3 bases and 0 bases, there was a span of 3 bases. The germline V gene encodes CDR1 LNHNV and CDR2 YYDKDF (reference sequence). This CDR3 has 13 residues. CDR3 in amino acids: CATSSYSNQPQHF. As DNA, the CDR3 is TGTGCCACCAGCAGTTATAGCAATCAGCCCCAGCATTTT.

The chain links TRBV2 to TRBJ2-3, with 7 bases identical to TRBD2. The CDR3 is 16 amino acids. The germline V gene has CDR1 SNHLY and CDR2 FYNNEI. V was clipped by 6 bases and J by 4 bases; unmatched bases: 13. The CDR3 reads CASRNQAGLVADTQYF. The CDR3 nucleotides are TGTGCCAGCAGGAACCAAGCGGGGTTGGTGGCAGATACGCAGTATTTT.

The rearrangement uses TRBV12-3 or TRBV12-4 and TRBJ1-1, with D uncertain. The V end was cut by 2 bases, the J end by 6 bases, with 10 bases between. The CDR3 is 13 residues long. The CDR3: CASSLYFSAEAFF. Written as DNA, the CDR3 is TGTGCCAGCAGTTTATACTTTTCGGCTGAAGCTTTCTTT.

This rearrangement joins TRBV30 to TRBJ1-2; D is perhaps TRBD1 (5 bases). V dropped 0 bases and J dropped 8 bases, with 19 bases sitting between them. Germline CDR1 GTSNPN, CDR2 SVGIG (reference sequence). The CDR3 is 15 amino acids. CDR3 DNA: TGTGCCTGGAGTGTACGTGACAGTCGATGGGAGGGCTACACCTTC. Its translation: CAWSVRDSRWEGYTF.

V is TRBV5-6 and J is TRBJ1-5, with 10 bases that match TRBD1. The CDR3 is 15 residues long. Looked up from germline, CDR1 is SGHDT and CDR2 is YYEEEE. The V and J ends lost 2 bases and 5 bases, in that order; junction bases with no gene match: 4. The CDR3 is CASSLRTGGYQPQHF. The CDR3 coding sequence is TGTGCCAGCAGCTTACGGACAGGGGGTTATCAGCCCCAGCATTTT.

The chain combines TRBV5-6 with TRBJ1-2, with D uncertain. V shed 0 bases and J shed 8 bases, with 17 bases lying between them. Per germline, CDR1 SGHDT and CDR2 YYEEEE. This CDR3 region has 15 residues. This CDR3 is CASSLASAPRRGYTF. As DNA, the CDR3 is TGTGCCAGCAGCTTGGCCAGTGCCCCCAGAAGAGGCTACACCTTC.

The J gene is TRBJ2-4, the V gene TRBV19; 10 positions agree with TRBD1. The ends lost 5 bases at V and 2 bases at J; junction bases unmatched: 6. The CDR3 length is 16 residues. The germline gives CDR1 LNHDA, CDR2 SQIVND (reference sequence). CDR3 loop: CASSVWTGGSKNIQYF. CDR3 nucleotide sequence: TGTGCCAGTAGTGTATGGACAGGGGGGTCCAAAAACATTCAGTACTTC.

The chain recombines TRBV5-1 with TRBJ2-5, with D perhaps TRBD1 or TRBD2 (5 bases each). The CDR3 is 14 amino acids. Germline CDR1 SGHRS, CDR2 YFSETQ. Trimming cost V 0 bases and J 2 bases, with 8 bases left between them. CDR3 amino acids: CASSLVGTQETQYF. CDR3 DNA: TGCGCCAGCAGCTTGGTCGGGACGCAAGAGACCCAGTACTTC.

CDR3 sequence (DNA): TGTGCCAGCAGCTTAGAACCGGGACAGGGACCCTACGAGCAGTACTTC. Its protein is CASSLEPGQGPYEQYF. This chain joins TRBV11-2 and TRBJ2-7; 9 bases agree with TRBD1. Losses at the gene ends were 0 bases for V and 2 bases for J; bases not matched to a gene: 5. The CDR3 consists of 16 residues. The germline gives CDR1 SGHAT, CDR2 FQNNGV.

J is TRBJ2-1 and V is TRBV7-2, with D maybe TRBD2 (5 bases). Germline values: CDR1 SGHTA, CDR2 FQGNSA. V was clipped by 1 base and J by 2 bases, with 9 bases between them. CDR3 length: 15 amino acids. The CDR3, as DNA: TGTGCCAGCAGCTTAGACACGGGGACCTACAATGAGCAGTTCTTC. Its protein is CASSLDTGTYNEQFF.

The DNA for the CDR3 is TGTGCCAGCAGCTTAGGGTTTCAGTACTCTGGAAACACCATATATTTT. Protein: CASSLGFQYSGNTIYF. This chain connects TRBV11-2 to TRBJ1-3; D not resolved. CDR3 length equals 16 residues. Germline CDR1 is SGHAT and CDR2 is FQNNGV. The V end was cut by 1 base, the J end by 0 bases, with 10 bases between.

The chain recombines TRBV9 with TRBJ1-1; D uncertain. CDR1 and CDR2 (germline): SGDLS, YYNGEE. Trimming removed 3 bases from V and 0 bases from J, with 3 bases in between. There are 12 residues in the CDR3. The chain's CDR3 is CASSAMNTEAFF. DNA for the CDR3: TGTGCCAGCAGCGCCATGAACACTGAAGCTTTCTTT.

The V call is TRBV11-2, the J call TRBJ2-7; D is possibly TRBD1 (5 bases). The length of the CDR3 is 14 residues. Germline CDR1 reads SGHAT; CDR2 reads FQNNGV. V dropped 1 base and J dropped 4 bases, with 11 bases sitting between them. CDR3 in amino acids: CASSLVAGSYEQYF. The CDR3 DNA follows: TGTGCCAGCAGCTTAGTTGCAGGGTCGTACGAGCAGTACTTC.

The rearrangement uses TRBV5-1 and TRBJ2-5, with TRBD1 matching over 7 bases. The germline V gene has CDR1 SGHRS and CDR2 YFSETQ. The CDR3 runs 14 residues. J gave up 1 base and V 1 base, and 1 base lay outside the gene matches. This CDR3 is CASSLTGVQETQYF. DNA of the CDR3: TGCGCCAGCAGCTTGACAGGGGTCCAAGAGACCCAGTACTTC. The complete variable domain, with remaining parts taken from reference TRBV5-1 and TRBJ2-5, reads KAGVTQTPRYLIKTRGQQVTLSCSPISGHRSVSWYQQTPGQGLQFLFEYFSETQRNKGNFPGRFSGRQFSNSRSEMNVSTLELGDSALYLCASSLTGVQETQYFGPGTRLLVL.

This clone was detected only a few times. The chain links TRBV7-9 to TRBJ2-5, with D tentatively TRBD2 (6 bases). Germline CDR1 reads SEHNR; CDR2 reads FQNEAQ (reference sequence). Trimming took 1 base from V and 1 from J, leaving 7 bases between them. The CDR3 sequence is 14 residues long. The CDR3 reads CASSLGRGQETQYF. DNA for the CDR3: TGTGCCAGCAGCTTAGGGAGGGGCCAAGAGACCCAGTACTTC.

This chain links TRBV7-2 with TRBJ1-1; D remains ambiguous. The germline gives CDR1 SGHTA, CDR2 FQGNSA. The CDR3 is 12 residues long. With 5 bases removed from V and 0 bases from J, the gap between germline ends came to 4 bases. CDR3 nucleotide sequence: TGTGCCAGCAGCCCAATGAACACTGAAGCTTTCTTT. It yields the protein CASSPMNTEAFF.

This clone was observed a few times. The CDR3 is CATGQDRREQFF. In nucleotides, the CDR3 is TGTGCCACCGGCCAAGACAGAAGAGAGCAGTTCTTC. The rearrangement links TRBV24-1 to TRBJ2-1, with D perhaps matching TRBD1 (5 bases). This CDR3 spans 12 amino acids. Trimming removed 9 bases from V and 10 bases from J, with 15 bases in between. Looked up from germline, CDR1 is KGHDR and CDR2 is SFDVKD.

The chain links TRBV7-9 to TRBJ2-7; TRBD2 matches at 7 bases. The CDR3 covers 15 residues. The V gene's germline CDR1 is SEHNR and CDR2 FQNEAQ (reference sequence). Losses at the gene ends were 4 bases for V and 7 bases for J; bases not matched to a gene: 13. Here the CDR3 DNA reads TGTGCCAGCAGCTCCGGACACCGGGAGGTTTGGGAGCAGTACTTC. Protein sequence: CASSSGHREVWEQYF.

Here the CDR3 DNA reads TGTGCCAGCATCAGGGATGGCAATCAGCCCCAGCATTTT. Its protein product is CASIRDGNQPQHF. The chain uses TRBV2 and TRBJ1-5, with D perhaps matching TRBD1 (5 bases). The germline V and J ends were trimmed by 7 bases and 2 bases, with 9 bases remaining between them. Germline V gene sequence: CDR1 SNHLY, CDR2 FYNNEI. This CDR3 contains 13 residues.

The chain is built from TRBV19 and TRBJ1-5, with unresolved D. Germline V gene sequence: CDR1 LNHDA, CDR2 SQIVND (reference sequence). This CDR3 has 15 residues. With 1 base removed from V and 3 bases from J, the gap between germline ends came to 10 bases. The DNA of the CDR3 is TGTGCCAGTAGTATAGGGAACGGGTTCAATCAGCCCCAGCATTTT. It is translated as CASSIGNGFNQPQHF. The variable domain in full, with the rest retrieved from reference TRBV19 and TRBJ1-5, is DGGITQSPKYLFRKEGQNVTLSCEQNLNHDAMYWYRQDPGQGLRLIYYSQIVNDFQKGDIAEGYSVSREKKESFPLTVTSAQKNPTAFYLCASSIGNGFNQPQHFGDGTRLSIL.

This rearrangement joins TRBV29-1 to TRBJ1-4; a possible D gene is TRBD1 (5 bases). The germline V and J ends were trimmed by 5 bases and 1 base, with 8 bases remaining between them. The CDR3 length is 13 residues. Per germline, CDR1 SQVTM and CDR2 ANQGSEA. CDR3 coding DNA: TGCAGCGTTTATGGGGGAACTAATGAAAAACTGTTTTTT. It specifies CSVYGGTNEKLFF.

The CDR3 is CASSSGGSQETQYF. In DNA form, the CDR3 reads TGTGCCAGCAGTAGTGGGGGATCCCAAGAGACCCAGTACTTC. The chain employs TRBV27 and TRBJ2-5, with D perhaps matching TRBD1 or TRBD2 (5 bases each). There are 14 residues in the CDR3. Trimming took 5 bases from V and 1 from J, leaving 11 bases between them. CDR1 and CDR2 (germline): MNHEY, SMNVEV (reference sequence).

V usage is TRBV20-1 and J usage is TRBJ1-1, with a tentative D call TRBD1 (5 bases). The length of the CDR3 is 11 residues. Germline CDR1 is DFQATT and CDR2 is SNEGSKA (reference sequence). The CDR3 spells CRPGRGTEAFF. In DNA, the CDR3 is TGCAGACCCGGTAGGGGAACTGAAGCTTTCTTT.